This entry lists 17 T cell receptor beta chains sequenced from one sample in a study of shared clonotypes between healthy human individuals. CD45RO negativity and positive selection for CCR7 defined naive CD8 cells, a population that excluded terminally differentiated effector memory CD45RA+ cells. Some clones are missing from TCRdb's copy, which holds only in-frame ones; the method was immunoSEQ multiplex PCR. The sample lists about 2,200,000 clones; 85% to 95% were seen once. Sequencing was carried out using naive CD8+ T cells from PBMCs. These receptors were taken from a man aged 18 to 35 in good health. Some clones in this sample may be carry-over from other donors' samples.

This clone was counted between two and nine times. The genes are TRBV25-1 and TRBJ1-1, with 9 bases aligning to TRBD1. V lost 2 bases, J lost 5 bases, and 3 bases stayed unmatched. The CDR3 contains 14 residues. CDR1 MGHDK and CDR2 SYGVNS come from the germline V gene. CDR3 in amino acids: CASSEAGTGTEAFF. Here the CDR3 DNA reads TGTGCCAGCAGTGAAGCCGGGACAGGGACTGAAGCTTTCTTT.

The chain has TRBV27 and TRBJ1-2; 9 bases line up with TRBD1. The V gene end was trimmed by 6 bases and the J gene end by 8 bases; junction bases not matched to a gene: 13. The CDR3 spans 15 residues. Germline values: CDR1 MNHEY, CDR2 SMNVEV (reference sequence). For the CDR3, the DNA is TGTGCCAGCAGCTCTACTCCGGGACAGGGACAAGGCTACACCTTC. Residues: CASSSTPGQGQGYTF.

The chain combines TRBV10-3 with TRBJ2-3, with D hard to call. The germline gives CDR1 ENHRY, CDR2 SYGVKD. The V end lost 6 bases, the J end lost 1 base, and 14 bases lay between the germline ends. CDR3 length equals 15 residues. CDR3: CAIRVEGRRTDTQYF. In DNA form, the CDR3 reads TGTGCCATCAGGGTGGAAGGCAGACGCACAGATACGCAGTATTTT.

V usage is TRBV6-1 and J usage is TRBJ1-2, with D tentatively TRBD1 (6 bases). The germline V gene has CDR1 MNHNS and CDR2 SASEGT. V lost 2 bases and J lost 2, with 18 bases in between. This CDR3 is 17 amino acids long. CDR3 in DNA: TGTGCCAGCAGTGAAATCCGGGGGCTGTCAGAGAACTATGGCTACACCTTC. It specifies CASSEIRGLSENYGYTF.

Written as DNA, the CDR3 is TGTGCCAGTAGTATGGTGGCAGGGGGTGGGTACGAGCAGTACTTC. It is translated as CASSMVAGGGYEQYF. V and J are TRBV19 and TRBJ2-7; TRBD1 matches 7 bases. This CDR3 has 15 residues. The V gene end was trimmed by 3 bases and the J gene end by 4 bases; junction bases not matched to a gene: 9. In germline, CDR1 is LNHDA, CDR2 SQIVND (reference sequence).

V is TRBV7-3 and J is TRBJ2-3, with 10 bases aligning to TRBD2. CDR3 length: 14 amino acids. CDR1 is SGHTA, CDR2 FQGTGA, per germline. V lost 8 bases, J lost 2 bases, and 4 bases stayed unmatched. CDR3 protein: CASSSGSVTDTQYF. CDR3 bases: TGTGCCAGCTCTAGCGGGAGTGTCACAGATACGCAGTATTTT.

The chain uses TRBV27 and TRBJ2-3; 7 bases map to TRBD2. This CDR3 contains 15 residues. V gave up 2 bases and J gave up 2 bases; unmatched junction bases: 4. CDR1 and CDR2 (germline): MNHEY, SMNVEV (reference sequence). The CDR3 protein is CASSLTSDFTDTQYF. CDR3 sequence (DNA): TGTGCCAGCAGTTTAACTAGCGACTTCACAGATACGCAGTATTTT.

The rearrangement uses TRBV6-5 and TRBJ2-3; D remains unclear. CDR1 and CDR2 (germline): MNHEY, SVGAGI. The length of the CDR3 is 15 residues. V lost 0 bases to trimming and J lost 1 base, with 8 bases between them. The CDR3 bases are TGTGCCAGCAGTTACTCGATAGGAGGCACAGATACGCAGTATTTT. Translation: CASSYSIGGTDTQYF.

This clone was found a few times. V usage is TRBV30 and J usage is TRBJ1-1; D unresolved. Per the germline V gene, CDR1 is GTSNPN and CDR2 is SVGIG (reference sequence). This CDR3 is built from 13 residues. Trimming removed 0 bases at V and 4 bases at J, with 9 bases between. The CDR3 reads CAWSVYGPTEAFF. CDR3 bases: TGTGCCTGGAGTGTATACGGGCCCACTGAAGCTTTCTTT.

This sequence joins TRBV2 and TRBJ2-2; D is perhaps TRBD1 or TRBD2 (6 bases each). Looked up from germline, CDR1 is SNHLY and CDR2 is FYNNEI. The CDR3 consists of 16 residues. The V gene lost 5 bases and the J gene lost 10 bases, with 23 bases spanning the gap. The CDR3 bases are TGTGCCAGCAGTAGTCCGAGGCAGGGGACTTCCGAGGAGCTGTTTTTT. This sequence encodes CASSSPRQGTSEELFF.

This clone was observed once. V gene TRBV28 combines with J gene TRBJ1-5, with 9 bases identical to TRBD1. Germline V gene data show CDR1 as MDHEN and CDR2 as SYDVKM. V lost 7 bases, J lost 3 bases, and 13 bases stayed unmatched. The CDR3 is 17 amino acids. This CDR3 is CASTSGRGQGINQPQHF. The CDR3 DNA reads TGTGCCAGCACCTCAGGGAGGGGACAGGGTATCAATCAGCCCCAGCATTTT.

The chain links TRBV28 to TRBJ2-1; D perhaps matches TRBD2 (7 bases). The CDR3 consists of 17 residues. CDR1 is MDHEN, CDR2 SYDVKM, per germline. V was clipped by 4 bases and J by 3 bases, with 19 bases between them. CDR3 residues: CASSSSGGGTFYNEQFF. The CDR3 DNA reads TGTGCCAGCAGTTCCTCGGGGGGCGGGACCTTCTACAATGAGCAGTTCTTC. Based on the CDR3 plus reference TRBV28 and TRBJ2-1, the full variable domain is DVKVTQSSRYLVKRTGEKVFLECVQDMDHENMFWYRQDPGLGLRLIYFSYDVKMKEKGDIPEGYSVSREKKERFSLILESASTNQTSMYLCASSSSGGGTFYNEQFFGPGTRLTVL.

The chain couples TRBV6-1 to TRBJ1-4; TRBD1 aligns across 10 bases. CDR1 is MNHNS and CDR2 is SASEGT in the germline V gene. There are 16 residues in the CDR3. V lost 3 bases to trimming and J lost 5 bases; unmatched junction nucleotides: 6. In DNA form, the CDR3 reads TGTGCCAGCAGTGACGACAGGGGGCTTCGGAATGAAAAACTGTTTTTT. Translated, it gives CASSDDRGLRNEKLFF.

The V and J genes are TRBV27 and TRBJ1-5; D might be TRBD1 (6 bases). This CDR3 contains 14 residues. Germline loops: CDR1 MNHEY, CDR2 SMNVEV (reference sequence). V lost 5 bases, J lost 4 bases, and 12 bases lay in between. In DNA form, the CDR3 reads TGTGCCAGCAGTCTAACAGGGAGGAATCAGCCCCAGCATTTT. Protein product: CASSLTGRNQPQHF.

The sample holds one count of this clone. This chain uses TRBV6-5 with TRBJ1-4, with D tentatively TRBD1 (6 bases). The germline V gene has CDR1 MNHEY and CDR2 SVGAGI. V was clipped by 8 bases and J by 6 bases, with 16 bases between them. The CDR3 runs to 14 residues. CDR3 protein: CASSERGGDEKLFF. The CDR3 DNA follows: TGTGCCAGCTCTGAGCGGGGGGGCGATGAAAAACTGTTTTTT.

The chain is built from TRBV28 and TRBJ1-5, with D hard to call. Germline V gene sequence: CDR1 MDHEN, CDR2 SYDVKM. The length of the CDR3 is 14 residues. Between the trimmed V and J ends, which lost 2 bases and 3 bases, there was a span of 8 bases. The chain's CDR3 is CASSLLGINQPQHF. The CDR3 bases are TGTGCCAGCAGTTTACTGGGTATCAATCAGCCCCAGCATTTT.

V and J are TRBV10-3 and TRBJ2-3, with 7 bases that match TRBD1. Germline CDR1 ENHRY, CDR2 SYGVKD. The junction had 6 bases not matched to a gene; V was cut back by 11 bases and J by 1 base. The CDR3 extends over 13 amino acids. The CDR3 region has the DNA TGTGCCTCCCGGGACAGAGGCACAGATACGCAGTATTTT. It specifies CASRDRGTDTQYF.